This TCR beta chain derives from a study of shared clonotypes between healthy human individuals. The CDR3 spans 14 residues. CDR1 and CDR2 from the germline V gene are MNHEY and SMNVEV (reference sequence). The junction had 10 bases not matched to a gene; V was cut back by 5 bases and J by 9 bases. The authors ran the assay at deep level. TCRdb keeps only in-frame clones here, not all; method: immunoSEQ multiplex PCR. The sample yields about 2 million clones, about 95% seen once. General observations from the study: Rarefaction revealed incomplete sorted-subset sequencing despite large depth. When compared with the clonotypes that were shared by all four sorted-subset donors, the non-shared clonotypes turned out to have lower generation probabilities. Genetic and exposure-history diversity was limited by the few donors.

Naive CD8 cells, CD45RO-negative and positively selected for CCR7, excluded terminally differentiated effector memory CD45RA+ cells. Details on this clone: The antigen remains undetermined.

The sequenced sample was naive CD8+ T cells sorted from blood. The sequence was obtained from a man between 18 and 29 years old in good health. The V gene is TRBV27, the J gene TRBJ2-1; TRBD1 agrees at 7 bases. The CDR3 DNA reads TGTGCCAGCAGTAGCAGACAGGGTCTTGGTGAGCAGTTCTTC. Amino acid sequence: CASSSRQGLGEQFF.